These 29 T cell receptor beta chains originate from one sample sequenced in a study of T-cell reconstitution after alpha-beta-depleted transplantation in children. It was with unique molecular identifiers that the TCRbeta library was prepared. MiXCR was run by TCRdb on the PCR reads, yielding one entry per CDR3 protein. The table records a few hundred thousand distinct CDR3 sequences, about a sixth of them present only once. The material was PBMCs from the stem cell graft donor, obtained from the stem cell graft. The source of these receptors is a human donor who donated a stem cell graft to a child with acute lymphoblastic leukemia.

This clonotype was seen just once. This chain links TRBV20-1 with TRBJ1-5; the D is unclear. With 0 bases removed from V and 0 bases from J, the gap between germline ends came to 9 bases. Germline CDR1 DFQATT, CDR2 SNEGSKA (reference sequence). This CDR3 has 15 amino acids. CDR3 amino acids: CSAREYENSNQPQHF. The CDR3 nucleotides are TGCAGTGCTAGAGAATACGAGAATAGCAATCAGCCCCAGCATTTT.

This chain connects TRBV27 to TRBJ2-7; D not resolved. Trimming stripped 3 bases from V and 5 bases from J, with 11 bases between. Germline loops: CDR1 MNHEY, CDR2 SMNVEV (reference sequence). The CDR3 spans 13 residues. The CDR3 nucleotides read TGTGCCAGCAGTTTTACCCCGCGACACGAGCAGTACTTC. Its translation is CASSFTPRHEQYF.

In its sample, this clonotype was seen a few times. V usage is TRBV19 and J usage is TRBJ2-1; D unresolved. Germline-derived CDR1 and CDR2 are LNHDA and SQIVND (reference sequence). The CDR3 contains 13 residues. Trimming pared 5 bases from V and 4 bases from J, leaving 9 bases between. CDR3 loop: CASSPLTYNEQFF. The CDR3 DNA follows: TGTGCCAGTAGTCCCCTCACGTACAATGAGCAGTTCTTC.

This clonotype was counted only a few times. The gene calls are TRBV9 and TRBJ2-3; 7 positions match TRBD2. The V and J ends lost 0 bases and 3 bases, in that order; junction bases with no gene match: 7. The CDR3 is 16 amino acids. Germline assignment: CDR1 SGDLS and CDR2 YYNGEE. CDR3 in amino acids: CASSVVEGGPTDTQYF. The CDR3 DNA reads as TGTGCCAGCAGCGTAGTCGAGGGAGGGCCAACAGATACGCAGTATTTT. Full variable domain (remainder filled in from reference TRBV9 and TRBJ2-3): DSGVTQTPKHLITATGQRVTLRCSPRSGDLSVYWYQQSLDQGLQFLIQYYNGEERAKGNILERFSAQQFPDLHSELNLSSLELGDSALYFCASSVVEGGPTDTQYFGPGTRLTVL.

In its sample, this clonotype was seen a few times. This rearrangement joins TRBV12-3 or TRBV12-4 to TRBJ2-5, with D possibly TRBD2 on 5 matching bases. V was pared by 3 bases and J by 8 bases, with 13 bases between. The length of the CDR3 is 13 residues. The CDR3 is CASSFGVEVTQYF. The CDR3 bases are TGTGCCAGCAGTTTCGGGGTCGAGGTCACCCAGTACTTC.

This chain connects TRBV5-1 to TRBJ1-1, with D perhaps matching TRBD1 (5 bases). CDR1 and CDR2 (germline): SGHRS, YFSETQ. V lost 3 bases to trimming and J lost 5 bases, with 14 bases between them. The length of the CDR3 is 14 residues. Here the CDR3 reads CASSSQVRETEAFF. The CDR3 nucleotides are TGCGCCAGCAGCTCACAGGTGCGGGAGACTGAAGCTTTCTTT.

The rearrangement links TRBV5-1 to TRBJ1-1; possibly TRBD1 for D (5 bases). Germline CDR1 reads SGHRS; CDR2 reads YFSETQ. The germline V and J ends were trimmed by 3 bases and 3 bases, with 15 bases remaining between them. This CDR3 has 15 amino acids. Here the CDR3 DNA reads TGCGCCAGCAGCTCGGTAGGGGCTTGGGACACTGAAGCTTTCTTT. Translated: CASSSVGAWDTEAFF. The complete variable domain, with remaining parts taken from reference TRBV5-1 and TRBJ1-1, reads KAGVTQTPRYLIKTRGQQVTLSCSPISGHRSVSWYQQTPGQGLQFLFEYFSETQRNKGNFPGRFSGRQFSNSRSEMNVSTLELGDSALYLCASSSVGAWDTEAFFGQGTRLTVV.

The chain combines TRBV29-1 with TRBJ2-5; D may be TRBD1 (5 bases). The CDR3 is made up of 17 amino acids. Trimming removed 0 bases at V and 1 base at J, with 18 bases between. In germline, CDR1 is SQVTM, CDR2 ANQGSEA. For the CDR3, the DNA is TGCAGCGTTGAAGATGAACGGCAGGGTAACTCCCAAGAGACCCAGTACTTC. Translated, it gives CSVEDERQGNSQETQYF.

The sample holds one count of this clonotype. The chain has TRBV9 and TRBJ1-1, with 7 bases fitting TRBD1. Germline V gene sequence: CDR1 SGDLS, CDR2 YYNGEE. The CDR3 spans 15 residues. Trimming cost V 3 bases and J 3 bases; bases outside gene matches: 8. CDR3 nucleotide sequence: TGTGCCAGCAGCGGCAGCGCCGGGACAGACACTGAAGCTTTCTTT. Residues: CASSGSAGTDTEAFF. Together with reference TRBV9 and TRBJ1-1, the CDR3 gives the full variable domain: DSGVTQTPKHLITATGQRVTLRCSPRSGDLSVYWYQQSLDQGLQFLIQYYNGEERAKGNILERFSAQQFPDLHSELNLSSLELGDSALYFCASSGSAGTDTEAFFGQGTRLTVV.

CDR3 DNA sequence: TGCAGTGCTTACAGGGGCGAAGGCAATCAGCCCCAGCATTTT. Translation: CSAYRGEGNQPQHF. This chain joins TRBV20-1 and TRBJ1-5; 7 bases are a match to TRBD1. This CDR3 has 14 amino acids. The germline gives CDR1 DFQATT, CDR2 SNEGSKA (reference sequence). Unmatched junction bases numbered 6, after V lost 5 bases and J lost 2 bases.

Many counts were recorded for this clonotype. The genes are TRBV11-2 and TRBJ2-3; D is unresolved. The length of the CDR3 is 12 residues. V was trimmed by 1 base and J by 6 bases, leaving 5 bases between them. Germline V gene lookup returns CDR1 SGHAT and CDR2 FQNNGV. The chain's CDR3 is CASSLALDTQYF. The DNA for the CDR3 is TGTGCCAGCAGCTTAGCTTTGGATACGCAGTATTTT. Drawing the rest from reference TRBV11-2 and TRBJ2-3, the complete variable domain is EAGVAQSPRYKIIEKRQSVAFWCNPISGHATLYWYQQILGQGPKLLIQFQNNGVVDDSQLPKDRFSAERLKGVDSTLKIQPAKLEDSAVYLCASSLALDTQYFGPGTRLTVL.

This clonotype appeared a few times. The chain has TRBV15 and TRBJ2-5, with D unresolved. The germline V gene encodes CDR1 LNHNV and CDR2 YYDKDF (reference sequence). The CDR3 consists of 16 residues. Between the trimmed V and J ends, which lost 0 bases and 1 base, there was a span of 12 bases. The CDR3 coding sequence is TGTGCCACCAGCAGAGATTGGGCCAGTAGCCAAGAGACCCAGTACTTC. It yields the protein CATSRDWASSQETQYF.

This clonotype was recorded a few times. The chain joins TRBV19 to TRBJ2-3; D not resolved. Germline V gene lookup returns CDR1 LNHDA and CDR2 SQIVND (reference sequence). The CDR3 length is 12 residues. V lost 5 bases and J 6 bases, leaving 9 bases between the germline ends. CDR3 coding DNA: TGTGCCAGTAGTCCCTATCGGGATACGCAGTATTTT. It codes for CASSPYRDTQYF.

The chain has TRBV6-2 or TRBV6-3 and TRBJ1-5; D is ambiguous. This CDR3 comprises 13 residues. The germline CDR1 and CDR2 sequences are MNHEY and SVGEGT. The V gene lost 6 bases and the J gene lost 7 bases, with 13 bases spanning the gap. The CDR3 DNA follows: TGTGCCAGCAGCCCTCGGGCCAGCCAGCCCCAGCATTTT. It codes for CASSPRASQPQHF.

The genes are TRBV6-1 and TRBJ1-5, with 9 bases lining up with TRBD1. V lost 4 bases, J lost 6 bases, and 10 bases stayed unmatched. Germline assignment: CDR1 MNHNS and CDR2 SASEGT. This CDR3 comprises 16 residues. The CDR3 nucleotides are TGTGCCAGCAGTGGCTCCGGGACAGGGCTCAGTCAGCCCCAGCATTTT. Its protein is CASSGSGTGLSQPQHF.

The chain combines TRBV15 with TRBJ2-2, with TRBD2 matching 12 bases. CDR1 and CDR2 from the germline V gene are LNHNV and YYDKDF (reference sequence). The V segment lost 2 bases and the J segment 8 bases; nucleotides outside the gene matches: 9. This CDR3 comprises 17 residues. The CDR3, as DNA: TGTGCCACCAGCAGACTTCCCCTAGCGGGAGGGTTAGGGGAGCTGTTTTTT. Protein sequence: CATSRLPLAGGLGELFF.

The chain couples TRBV5-1 to TRBJ2-7; 11 bases fit TRBD2. This CDR3 comprises 15 residues. Germline V CDR1 and CDR2: SGHRS, YFSETQ. V lost 4 bases to trimming and J lost 1 base; unmatched junction nucleotides: 4. The CDR3 sequence: CASSRGLAASYEQYF. DNA for the CDR3: TGCGCCAGCAGCAGGGGACTAGCGGCATCCTACGAGCAGTACTTC.

The chain couples TRBV12-3 or TRBV12-4 to TRBJ2-6; D is unresolved. This CDR3 has 16 residues. The ends were cut back, 2 bases at V and 0 bases at J, with 8 bases in the middle. The CDR3 coding sequence is TGTGCCAGCAGTTTATTGCCCTTCTCTGGGGCCAACGTCCTGACTTTC. It specifies CASSLLPFSGANVLTF.

This clonotype was detected a few times. This chain uses TRBV4-1 with TRBJ2-5; the match to TRBD2 covers 9 bases. This CDR3 region has 17 residues. The V segment lost 2 bases and the J segment 7 bases; nucleotides outside the gene matches: 14. Germline V gene lookup returns CDR1 MGHRA and CDR2 YSYEKL. CDR3: CASSQLPQREVGGTQYF. The CDR3 DNA follows: TGCGCCAGCAGCCAATTGCCTCAGCGGGAGGTGGGGGGGACCCAGTACTTC.

This clonotype showed up just a few times. The chain recombines TRBV9 with TRBJ2-1; maybe TRBD2 (5 bases). Germline loops: CDR1 SGDLS, CDR2 YYNGEE. Deletions cut 5 bases from V and 9 bases from J, with 12 bases between. The CDR3 length is 12 residues. In DNA form, the CDR3 reads TGTGCCAGCAGGGACTGGTCTGGTGAGCAGTTCTTC. Its protein product is CASRDWSGEQFF. Full variable domain (remainder filled in from reference TRBV9 and TRBJ2-1): DSGVTQTPKHLITATGQRVTLRCSPRSGDLSVYWYQQSLDQGLQFLIQYYNGEERAKGNILERFSAQQFPDLHSELNLSSLELGDSALYFCASRDWSGEQFFGPGTRLTVL.

This clonotype was counted only a few times. The CDR3 sequence: CASSKRIRIYEQYF. In DNA form, the CDR3 reads TGTGCCAGCAGCAAAAGGATCAGGATCTACGAGCAGTACTTC. This chain connects TRBV21-1 to TRBJ2-7. TRBV21-1 is an annotated pseudogene. This CDR3 is built from 14 residues.

The CDR3 spells CASSFIGTGGYTF. For the CDR3, the DNA is TGTGCCAGCAGCTTTATCGGGACGGGCGGCTACACCTTC. The chain couples TRBV7-8 to TRBJ1-2, with D possibly matching TRBD1 (5 bases). CDR3 length equals 13 residues. Trimming cost V 3 bases and J 8 bases, with 13 bases left between them. Germline CDR1 and CDR2: SGHVS and FQNEAQ.

This clonotype was counted only a few times. V usage is TRBV12-3 or TRBV12-4 and J usage is TRBJ2-2, with TRBD1 as a possible D gene (5 bases). V lost 6 bases to trimming and J lost 1 base, with 12 bases between them. The CDR3 consists of 15 residues. The chain's CDR3 is CASSYNTGNTGELFF. The CDR3 bases are TGTGCCAGCAGCTACAATACAGGGAACACCGGGGAGCTGTTTTTT.

The chain has TRBV27 and TRBJ1-2, with 7 bases identical to TRBD1. CDR1 MNHEY and CDR2 SMNVEV come from the germline V gene (reference sequence). Losses at the gene ends were 6 bases for V and 4 bases for J; bases not matched to a gene: 8. The CDR3 has 14 residues. The CDR3 DNA reads TGTGCCAGCAGACTCAGGGGGGTGGGCTATGGCTACACCTTC. Encoded protein: CASRLRGVGYGYTF.

This clonotype came up many times. This rearrangement joins TRBV6-1 to TRBJ2-7, with 8 bases matching TRBD2. This CDR3 is built from 14 residues. In germline, CDR1 is MNHNS, CDR2 SASEGT. V lost 7 bases to trimming and J lost 0 bases; unmatched junction nucleotides: 5. For the CDR3, the DNA is TGTGCCAGCACCTTAGCGGGATCCTCCTACGAGCAGTACTTC. Translation gives CASTLAGSSYEQYF.

This clonotype has more than one count but fewer than ten. This sequence joins TRBV5-1 and TRBJ1-1, with D perhaps matching TRBD1 (5 bases). The germline CDR1 and CDR2 sequences are SGHRS and YFSETQ. Deletions cut 0 bases from V and 1 base from J, with 10 bases between. CDR3 length equals 15 residues. CDR3 in amino acids: CASSLEGRWNTEAFF. DNA for the CDR3: TGCGCCAGCAGCTTGGAGGGACGGTGGAACACTGAAGCTTTCTTT.

This chain connects TRBV27 to TRBJ2-7, with 8 bases lining up with TRBD1. The CDR3 spans 15 residues. V shed 3 bases, J shed 2 bases, and the junction held 6 bases outside the gene matches. Germline CDR1 is MNHEY and CDR2 is SMNVEV (reference sequence). This chain's CDR3 is CASSLKDRVTYEQYF. CDR3 DNA: TGTGCCAGCAGTTTGAAGGACAGGGTAACCTACGAGCAGTACTTC.

In its sample, this clonotype was seen a few times. J is TRBJ1-5 and V is TRBV20-1; D unclear. The CDR3 loop spans 14 amino acids. Germline CDR1 is DFQATT and CDR2 is SNEGSKA (reference sequence). Trimming removed 1 base from V and 4 bases from J, with 11 bases in between. The CDR3 DNA reads as TGCAGTGCTAGAGGGGTCACGGTAAATCAGCCCCAGCATTTT. Amino acid sequence: CSARGVTVNQPQHF.

CDR3: CASSLMSPSGSQLSYNEQFF. DNA of the CDR3: TGTGCCAGCAGCTTGATGAGTCCCAGCGGGAGCCAACTGTCCTACAATGAGCAGTTCTTC. This sequence joins TRBV11-1 and TRBJ2-1, with TRBD2 matching 8 bases. Losses at the gene ends were 3 bases for V and 1 base for J; bases not matched to a gene: 17. CDR1 is SGHAT and CDR2 is FQDESV in the germline V gene (reference sequence). The CDR3 length is 20 residues.